The rows below give T cell receptor beta chains drawn from one sample of a study of Ad26.COV2.S vaccination and SARS-CoV-2 variants. Sequencing was performed with immunoSEQ multiplex PCR; in TCRdb, only in-frame clones are kept and a portion is missing. This table holds about 350,000 clones, 80% to 90% found once. This specimen consisted of peripheral blood, obtained in a trial of Ad26.COV2.S vaccine versus placebo. Every receptor here comes from a person between 18 and 59 years old who received the Ad26.COV2.S COVID-19 vaccine or a placebo. Each CDR3 is given with its conserved first and last residue. Fields, in order: CDR3 protein, CDR3 DNA, J gene, D gene, clone size, V gene. A D gene is named only where the DNA matches it firmly. Size is omitted from some rows. Given values are once, few, many or a class for expanded clones.

CASSPAGGVTYEQYF | TGTGCCAGCAGTCCCGCTGGCGGGGTCACCTACGAGCAGTACTTC | TRBJ2-7 | . | . | TRBV28
CSASSGLAGDTQYF | TGCAGTGCTAGTTCAGGACTAGCGGGAGATACGCAGTATTTT | TRBJ2-3 | TRBD2 | . | TRBV20-1
CAWSVEGRGTYEQYF | TGTGCCTGGAGTGTAGAGGGGCGGGGAACCTACGAGCAGTACTTC | TRBJ2-7 | . | . | TRBV30
CASSQEFRSSYNSPLHF | TGCGCCAGCAGCCAAGAGTTCCGGAGCTCCTATAATTCACCCCTCCACTTT | TRBJ1-6 | . | . | TRBV4-3
CATSPRDTLTGELFF | TGTGCCACCAGCCCACGGGACACTCTTACCGGGGAGCTGTTTTTT | TRBJ2-2 | . | . | TRBV15
CASSQDGRGADTQYF | TGCGCCAGCAGCCAAGACGGGCGGGGGGCAGATACGCAGTATTTT | TRBJ2-3 | TRBD2 | few | TRBV4-3
CASSPTSGAYNEQFF | TGCGCCAGCAGCCCAACTAGCGGGGCCTACAATGAGCAGTTCTTC | TRBJ2-1 | TRBD2 | . | TRBV4-3
CASSFIQGQAFF | TGTGCCAGCAGTTTTATCCAGGGACAAGCTTTCTTT | TRBJ1-1 | . | few | TRBV12-3/TRBV12-4
CASSRSQETQYF | TGTGCCAGCAGTCGCAGCCAAGAGACCCAGTACTTC | TRBJ2-5 | . | . | TRBV5-4
CASSRAGTSTDTQYF | TGTGCCAGCAGCAGAGCCGGGACTAGCACAGATACGCAGTATTTT | TRBJ2-3 | . | . | TRBV6-4
CASTSRGAQTQYF | TGTGCCAGTACCTCACGCGGGGCTCAGACCCAGTACTTC | TRBJ2-5 | . | . | TRBV19
CASSLTSGNGYTF | TGTGCCAGCAGCTTGACATCTGGGAATGGCTACACCTTC | TRBJ1-2 | . | . | TRBV7-2
CASSYRSSGGYQETQYF | TGTGCCAGCAGCTATAGGAGCAGCGGGGGGTACCAAGAGACCCAGTACTTC | TRBJ2-5 | TRBD2 | few | TRBV5-6
CASRLGASGFGEQFF | TGTGCCAGCAGACTAGGGGCTAGCGGATTCGGTGAGCAGTTCTTC | TRBJ2-1 | TRBD2 | . | TRBV6-6
CASSSVVGAVVTGELFF | TGTGCCAGCAGCTCTGTGGTGGGGGCCGTTGTCACCGGGGAGCTGTTTTTT | TRBJ2-2 | . | . | TRBV7-8
CASSLQGSYNEQFF | TGTGCCAGCAGCCTACAGGGGTCCTACAATGAGCAGTTCTTC | TRBJ2-1 | TRBD1 | . | TRBV3-1/TRBV3-2
CASSSPPGRDVYEQYF | TGTGCCAGCAGTTCTCCCCCCGGGCGGGATGTCTACGAGCAGTACTTC | TRBJ2-7 | . | once | TRBV6-2/TRBV6-3
CASSPRGNLGLYGYTF | TGTGCCAGCAGCCCAAGAGGGAATCTTGGTCTCTATGGCTACACCTTC | TRBJ1-2 | . | . | TRBV9
CASSEGPKYYEQYF | TGTGCCAGCAGCGAGGGACCGAAGTACTACGAGCAGTACTTC | TRBJ2-7 | . | . | TRBV7-9
CASSQAGFLVGYTF | TGTGCCAGCAGCCAAGCCGGATTCCTAGTTGGCTACACCTTC | TRBJ1-2 | . | . | TRBV14
CASSFARGTYEQYF | TGTGCCAGCAGCTTTGCCCGGGGCACCTACGAGCAGTACTTC | TRBJ2-7 | . | . | TRBV13
CAWSAQRGFNSGANVLTF | TGTGCCTGGAGTGCTCAGAGGGGGTTTAACTCTGGGGCCAACGTCCTGACTTTC | TRBJ2-6 | . | . | TRBV30
CASGSTHEQYF | TGTGCCAGCGGGTCCACCCACGAGCAGTACTTC | TRBJ2-7 | . | . | TRBV28
CASSPGTAYNQPQHF | TGTGCCAGCTCCCCCGGGACGGCGTACAATCAGCCCCAGCATTTT | TRBJ1-5 | . | . | TRBV18
CASSVGARVGQYEQYF | TGTGCCAGCAGCGTAGGGGCGAGGGTGGGGCAATACGAGCAGTACTTC | TRBJ2-7 | . | . | TRBV9
CASSYKDRASVLTF | TGTGCCAGCAGTTACAAGGACAGGGCGAGCGTCCTGACTTTC | TRBJ2-6 | TRBD1 | . | TRBV6-2/TRBV6-3
CASRGVRNEKLFF | TGTGCCAGCAGGGGGGTGCGCAATGAAAAACTGTTTTTT | TRBJ1-4 | . | once | TRBV5-6
CASSRLANEKLFF | TGCGCCAGCTCCAGGTTGGCTAATGAAAAACTGTTTTTT | TRBJ1-4 | . | . | TRBV5-1
CASSKGRGGELFF | TGTGCCAGCTCTAAGGGCAGGGGCGGGGAGCTGTTTTTT | TRBJ2-2 | . | once | TRBV19
CATSRDPLTDSGNTIYF | TGTGCCACCAGCAGAGATCCCTTGACAGACTCTGGAAACACCATATATTTT | TRBJ1-3 | . | . | TRBV15
CASSGPGTSGSRETQYF | TGTGCCAGCTCCGGGCCAGGGACTAGCGGGTCCAGGGAGACCCAGTACTTC | TRBJ2-5 | TRBD2 | . | TRBV27
CASSFRLAQPQTGELFF | TGTGCCAGCAGTTTCCGCCTTGCCCAGCCCCAGACCGGGGAGCTGTTTTTT | TRBJ2-2 | . | . | TRBV27
CASSLGLAVGSDTQYF | TGTGCCAGCAGTTTAGGCCTAGCGGTGGGTTCAGATACGCAGTATTTT | TRBJ2-3 | TRBD2 | . | TRBV28
CATSRGGSLNTEAFF | TGTGCCACCAGCAGAGGGGGCAGCCTCAACACTGAAGCTTTCTTT | TRBJ1-1 | . | . | TRBV15
CASRYPGGQTQYF | TGTGCCAGCAGGTACCCGGGTGGGCAGACCCAGTACTTC | TRBJ2-5 | . | . | TRBV6-5
CATGGLAGGETQYF | TGCGCCACTGGAGGACTAGCGGGAGGGGAGACCCAGTACTTC | TRBJ2-5 | TRBD2 | . | TRBV5-1
CASSIGTGIQPQHF | TGTGCCAGTAGTATTGGTACAGGGATTCAGCCCCAGCATTTT | TRBJ1-5 | . | . | TRBV19
CASSSQGADEKLFF | TGTGCCAGCAGTTCCCAGGGGGCGGATGAAAAACTGTTTTTT | TRBJ1-4 | TRBD1 | . | TRBV6-2/TRBV6-3
CAVPPNSNTGELFF | TGTGCCGTACCCCCGAATTCGAACACCGGGGAGCTGTTTTTT | TRBJ2-2 | . | . | TRBV6-5
CASSKGISGTSAYEQYF | TGTGCCAGCTCCAAGGGAATCTCCGGGACTAGCGCCTACGAGCAGTACTTC | TRBJ2-7 | TRBD2 | . | TRBV18
CASSVGGSSTGRGTQYF | TGTGCCAGCAGCGTCGGAGGCTCTTCGACCGGTCGGGGTACGCAGTATTTT | TRBJ2-3 | . | . | TRBV9
CASRRGQGGPYEQYF | TGTGCCAGCAGGCGGGGTCAGGGTGGTCCCTACGAGCAGTACTTC | TRBJ2-7 | . | few | TRBV6-5
CAIRDGLAGVPDTQYF | TGTGCCATCAGGGACGGACTAGCGGGAGTACCAGATACGCAGTATTTT | TRBJ2-3 | TRBD2 | . | TRBV10-3
CSVLRTSGTTSYEQYF | TGCAGCGTTCTCCGGACTAGCGGGACTACCTCCTACGAGCAGTACTTC | TRBJ2-7 | TRBD2 | . | TRBV29-1
CASSLVGLYNEQFF | TGTGCCAGCAGCTTGGTCGGGCTCTACAATGAGCAGTTCTTC | TRBJ2-1 | . | . | TRBV5-6
CASSLRQAREAFF | TGTGCCAGCAGTCTCCGACAGGCCCGGGAAGCTTTCTTT | TRBJ1-1 | . | . | TRBV27
CASSVGAGDRTDTQYF | TGTGCCAGCAGCGTAGGAGCGGGAGACCGCACAGATACGCAGTATTTT | TRBJ2-3 | TRBD2 | . | TRBV9
CASSLLGWRGNNYNEQFF | TGTGCCAGCAGTTTATTAGGGTGGCGCGGGAATAACTACAATGAGCAGTTCTTC | TRBJ2-1 | . | . | TRBV28